Listed below are T cell receptor beta chains from one sample, sequenced in a study of quantifying T cell responses using KT2 cells. TCRdb reprocessed the UMI-ligation and nested PCR reads with MiXCR, giving one entry per CDR3 protein. The repertoire holds over 25,000 distinct CDR3 sequences, around a tenth seen once, with approximately 8.7% in the top ten. Sequencing was performed on PBMCs spiked with cells of the T cell clone KT2. The origin of the receptors is a human donor. Both conserved end residues are part of each CDR3. The order of the fields is D gene, J gene, clone size, V gene, CDR3 DNA, CDR3 protein. The D gene is left open where the match is weak. Size is omitted from some rows. Given values are once, few, many or a class for expanded clones.

-	TRBJ2-3	many	TRBV4-1	TGCGCCAGCAGCCAAGTGAGGGGACCTAGCACAGATACGCAGTATTTT	CASSQVRGPSTDTQYF
TRBD1	TRBJ2-6	-	TRBV5-1	TGCGCCAGCAGCTGGGGGACAGGGAAGGGTGGGGCCAACGTCCTGACTTTC	CASSWGTGKGGANVLTF
-	TRBJ2-1	few	TRBV6-2/TRBV6-3	TGTGCCAGCAGTCCCCGGGACTCCTCCTACAATGAGCAGTTCTTC	CASSPRDSSYNEQFF
TRBD2	TRBJ2-3	-	TRBV12-3/TRBV12-4	TGTGCCAGCAGTTTGTCTCTCGCGGGGGGTAGCACAGATACGCAGTATTTT	CASSLSLAGGSTDTQYF
TRBD1	TRBJ1-5	few	TRBV6-2/TRBV6-3	TGTGCCAGCAGACGACAGGGGCAGAATCAGCCCCAGCATTTT	CASRRQGQNQPQHF
-	TRBJ2-7	few	TRBV27	TGTGCCAGCAGTTCCTGGACCCCCGAGGGCACCTACGAGCAGTACTTC	CASSSWTPEGTYEQYF
-	TRBJ1-3	-	TRBV12-3/TRBV12-4	TGTGCCAGCAGTGTCAGGGGATCTGGAAACACCATATATTTT	CASSVRGSGNTIYF
TRBD1	TRBJ1-5	-	TRBV7-9	TGTGCCAGCAGCCCGACAGGGGTTGACAATCAGCCCCAGCATTTT	CASSPTGVDNQPQHF
-	TRBJ1-2	medium-sized	TRBV12-3/TRBV12-4	TGTGCCAGCAGTTTAGGGCATGGCTACACCTTC	CASSLGHGYTF
-	TRBJ2-7	few	TRBV27	TGTGCCAGCGGTATTTACGAGCAGTACTTC	CASGIYEQYF
TRBD1	TRBJ1-1	-	TRBV7-9	TGTGCCAGCAGCTATGGGACAGGGGGGACTGAAGCTTTCTTT	CASSYGTGGTEAFF
-	TRBJ2-2	-	TRBV2	TGTGCCAGCAGTGAAATGGCAGGAGTTCCCGGGGAGCTGTTTTTT	CASSEMAGVPGELFF
-	TRBJ2-1	few	TRBV20-1	TGCAGTGCTATCAGGGTTAATGAGCAGTTCTTC	CSAIRVNEQFF
TRBD1	TRBJ2-7	many	TRBV11-1	TGTGCCAGCAGCCATCGGAACCGCCGGGGACAGGGAGGAATTGCCTACGAGCAGTACTTC	CASSHRNRRGQGGIAYEQYF
TRBD1	TRBJ1-1	-	TRBV5-5	TGTGCCAGCAGCCCCCCGGACAGGGGATATGAAGCTTTCTTT	CASSPPDRGYEAFF
TRBD1	TRBJ2-1	many	TRBV29-1	TGCAGCGTTGACCTCGACAGGGGCAATGAGCAGTTCTTC	CSVDLDRGNEQFF
TRBD1	TRBJ2-7	few	TRBV6-5	TGTGCCAGCAGTTACGGGACAGGGGAAACCTACGAGCAGTACTTC	CASSYGTGETYEQYF
TRBD2	TRBJ2-3	few	TRBV18	TGTGCCAGCTCACCATATACATCGGGAGGGAGCACAGATACGCAGTATTTT	CASSPYTSGGSTDTQYF
-	TRBJ2-3	few	TRBV3-1	TGTGCCAGCAGCCAGATTGCCGATACGCAGTATTTT	CASSQIADTQYF
-	TRBJ2-7	many	TRBV6-5	TGTGCCAGCAGCCGGGACCTCCCGAGGGAGCAGTACTTC	CASSRDLPREQYF
TRBD2	TRBJ2-3	few	TRBV20-1	TGCAGTGCTAGAGATAGGAATGGAGCGGGGGTCGCAGATACGCAGTATTTT	CSARDRNGAGVADTQYF
-	TRBJ2-1	-	TRBV7-9	TGTGCCAGCAGCTCCGGTTTGAACAATGAGCAGTTCTTC	CASSSGLNNEQFF
TRBD2	TRBJ2-2	-	TRBV11-3	TGTGCCAGCAGTAGCTCGGGGGGGCATGCCGGGGAGCTGTTTTTT	CASSSSGGHAGELFF
-	TRBJ2-2	many	TRBV18	TGTGCCAGCTCACCACTCCAGGGAGAGACCGGGGAGCTGTTTTTT	CASSPLQGETGELFF
-	TRBJ1-2	many	TRBV5-5	TGTGCCAGCAGCTTGGATGCGGGCTACACCTTC	CASSLDAGYTF
-	TRBJ1-5	medium-sized	TRBV7-2	TGTGCCAGCAGCTTAGTCTCCGGGACCTCTCAGCCCCAGCATTTT	CASSLVSGTSQPQHF
-	TRBJ2-7	-	TRBV27	TGTGCCAGCAGTGGTCGGGGGCCGGCCTACGAGCAGTACTTC	CASSGRGPAYEQYF
TRBD2	TRBJ2-1	many	TRBV24-1	TGTGCCACCAGTGATTGGGGCGGGAGCACCTACAATGAGCAGTTCTTC	CATSDWGGSTYNEQFF
-	TRBJ2-7	few	TRBV6-2/TRBV6-3	TGTGCCAGCAGTTACCGTCCCGGGCCTGCCGTCTACGAGCAGTACTTC	CASSYRPGPAVYEQYF
TRBD2	TRBJ2-1	few	TRBV5-1	TGCGCCAGCAGCTCCCCCGGGACTAGCGGGAGGAATGAGCAGTTCTTC	CASSSPGTSGRNEQFF
-	TRBJ2-7	few	TRBV2	TGTGCCAGCAGGCCGGGGGACAAGATCCCGGAGCAGTACTTC	CASRPGDKIPEQYF
-	TRBJ2-7	many	TRBV20-1	TGCAGTGCTAGAGATGAGACTAGTTTTGAGCAGTACTTC	CSARDETSFEQYF
TRBD1	TRBJ1-5	many	TRBV20-1	TGCAGTGCTAGAGACAGCGACAGGGGAGGCAATCAGCCCCAGCATTTT	CSARDSDRGGNQPQHF
-	TRBJ2-2	-	TRBV10-1	TGCGCCAGCAGTGATGGGGGGGCGAGAACCGGGGAGCTGTTTTTT	CASSDGGARTGELFF
-	TRBJ1-5	once	TRBV7-2	TGTGCCAGCAGCTTAAGACGGGACAATCAGCCCCAGCATTTT	CASSLRRDNQPQHF
-	TRBJ1-1	few	TRBV6-6	TGTGCCAGTGGTATGAACACTGAAGCTTTCTTT	CASGMNTEAFF
TRBD2	TRBJ2-3	many	TRBV20-1	TGCAGTGCTCCTAGCGGGAGTAGCACAGATACGCAGTATTTT	CSAPSGSSTDTQYF
-	TRBJ1-2	many	TRBV2	TGTGCCAGCAGTGAATGGGGAAAGGGGTTCGGCAACTATGGCTACACCTTC	CASSEWGKGFGNYGYTF
TRBD1	TRBJ1-4	-	TRBV15	TGTGCCACCAGCAGCCGCAGGGGGGCGGATGAAAAACTGTTTTTT	CATSSRRGADEKLFF
-	TRBJ2-3	few	TRBV5-1	TGCGCCAGCAGCTGGGATGATACGCAGTATTTT	CASSWDDTQYF
TRBD1	TRBJ1-4	many	TRBV7-9	TGTGCCAGCAGCTTATATGACAGGGGTGAAAAACTGTTTTTT	CASSLYDRGEKLFF
TRBD1	TRBJ2-7	-	TRBV28	TGTGCCAGCACAAGGACAGGGTCGGGCTACGAGCAGTACTTC	CASTRTGSGYEQYF
-	TRBJ2-7	many	TRBV20-1	TGCAGTGCTCTCCCGGACAGCTACGAGCAGTACTTC	CSALPDSYEQYF
-	TRBJ1-1	many	TRBV18	TGTGCCAGCTCACCACCGGTGGACTTATCCGGGGAGAACACTGAAGCTTTCTTT	CASSPPVDLSGENTEAFF
-	TRBJ2-5	few	TRBV18	TGTGCCAGCTCACCACCGTACCAAGAGACCCAGTACTTC	CASSPPYQETQYF
-	TRBJ2-5	many	TRBV4-1	TGCGCCAGCAGCCAATTCCCTGGGACCATCGGGGGAGAGACCCAGTACTTC	CASSQFPGTIGGETQYF
-	TRBJ2-3	many	TRBV27	TGTGCCAGCAGTTTGGCTAGCGGCACAGATACGCAGTATTTT	CASSLASGTDTQYF
-	TRBJ1-5	few	TRBV2	TGTGCCAGCAGTTCACGGGAGGGCGCCCAGCATTTT	CASSSREGAQHF
-	TRBJ1-1	few	TRBV6-5	TGTGCCAGCATGGTCTCTCCGAACACTGAAGCTTTCTTT	CASMVSPNTEAFF
-	TRBJ2-7	many	TRBV28	TGTGCCAGCAGTTTAGGACTTTGGAGGGAGCAGTACTTC	CASSLGLWREQYF
-	TRBJ2-1	few	TRBV29-1	TGCAGCGTTTTCTTATCGGGACGTTCCTACAATGAGCAGTTCTTC	CSVFLSGRSYNEQFF
TRBD1	TRBJ1-2	many	TRBV6-1	TGTGCCAGCAGGACCGCCGGGACAGGGGCTTTTAACTATGGCTACACCTTC	CASRTAGTGAFNYGYTF
-	TRBJ2-4	few	TRBV2	TGTGCCAGCAGTTACGGGGTCAGCCGGGGGTACTTC	CASSYGVSRGYF